This T cell receptor (beta chain) was recovered during a study of blood T cells in healthy people across ages. Study-level background: In model experiments, template switching was able to capture about one barcoded beta molecule for every two T cells that were present.

The authors ran a second PCR of roughly 6 to 12 cycles using a sample-barcoded 5' primer and a J-beta primer mix. TCRdb re-called the 5' RACE reads with MiXCR, one entry per CDR3 protein. Of 1,800,000 or so distinct CDR3 sequences in the sample, about two fifths are singletons; the top ten hold roughly 23%. There are 16 residues in the CDR3. Trimming removed 5 bases from V and 6 bases from J, with 20 bases in between. From germline, CDR1 is SGHAT and CDR2 FQNNGV. This clonotype was observed a few times. The chain recombines TRBV11-2 with TRBJ1-5; D gene unclear. This TCR derives from a human donor in good health. What was sequenced was blood. The CDR3 DNA follows: TGTGCCAGCAGCAGGGAGTCAGTCCCTTACGGTCAGCCCCAGCATTTT. It specifies CASSRESVPYGQPQHF.